What follows are 14 T cell receptor beta chains derived from one specimen sequenced in a study of blood T cell repertoires in COVID-19. Sequenced by immunoSEQ multiplex PCR; TCRdb stores in-frame clones only, minus some. Altogether 62,000 or so clones are present, just over 85% being singletons, with the ten largest covering more than 1.4%. Sequences were obtained from peripheral blood. These receptors originate from a woman aged 55-69 years with acute or convalescent COVID-19.

This clone turned up a few times. The rearrangement uses TRBV6-5 and TRBJ1-6; D is ambiguous. Germline V gene sequence: CDR1 MNHEY, CDR2 SVGAGI. This CDR3 is 14 amino acids long. Between the trimmed V and J ends, which lost 7 bases and 0 bases, there was a span of 7 bases. The CDR3 region is CASTTSSYNSPLHF. Here the CDR3 DNA reads TGTGCCAGCACCACCAGCTCCTATAATTCACCCCTCCACTTT.

The chain recombines TRBV3-1 (or the pseudogene TRBV3-2) with TRBJ2-7; possible D gene TRBD1, 5 bases. Trimming cost V 1 base and J 6 bases, with 13 bases left between them. This CDR3 is built from 14 residues. Germline V lookup: CDR1 LGHDT, CDR2 YNNKEL (reference sequence). CDR3 sequence (DNA): TGTGCCAGCAGCCAAGCTTATGACAGAGGCGAGCAGTACTTC. This codes for CASSQAYDRGEQYF.

The chain joins TRBV30 to TRBJ1-3; a possible D gene is TRBD1 (6 bases). Trimming removed 2 bases from V and 4 bases from J, with 15 bases in between. CDR3 size: 15 residues. Germline V gene lookup returns CDR1 GTSNPN and CDR2 SVGIG (reference sequence). The CDR3 nucleotides are TGTGCCTGGAGTACAGGGCTCTTCAGCGGAAACACCATATATTTT. Protein sequence: CAWSTGLFSGNTIYF.

The chain employs TRBV25-1 and TRBJ1-4; a possible D gene is TRBD1 (6 bases). This CDR3 comprises 17 residues. Trimming took off 3 bases at V and 0 bases at J, with 14 bases between the two ends. The germline CDR1 and CDR2 sequences are MGHDK and SYGVNS. The CDR3, as DNA: TGTGCCAGCAGTGAGGGGGCGCGGGGGGCAACTAATGAAAAACTGTTTTTT. Translating gives CASSEGARGATNEKLFF.

CDR3 residues: CASSPRGARGNTIYF. CDR3 DNA: TGTGCCAGCAGCCCCCGGGGAGCACGGGGAAACACCATATATTTT. V and J are TRBV11-2 and TRBJ1-3; D ambiguous. Germline CDR1 SGHAT, CDR2 FQNNGV. V was trimmed by 5 bases and J by 4 bases, leaving 15 bases between them. The CDR3 is 15 amino acids.

This rearrangement joins TRBV7-8 to TRBJ2-7; D uncertain. Germline V lookup: CDR1 SGHVS, CDR2 FQNEAQ. The V end was cut by 5 bases, the J end by 3 bases, with 14 bases between. There are 14 residues in the CDR3. The CDR3, as DNA: TGTGCCAGCAGCCTAGTTCGGTACAGCTACGAGCAGTACTTC. Translation gives CASSLVRYSYEQYF. The variable domain in full, with the rest retrieved from reference TRBV7-8 and TRBJ2-7, is GAGVSQSPRYKVAKRGQDVALRCDPISGHVSLFWYQQALGQGPEFLTYFQNEAQLDKSGLPSDRFFAERPEGSVSTLKIQRTQQEDSAVYLCASSLVRYSYEQYFGPGTRLTVT.

The chain uses TRBV19 and TRBJ2-7; TRBD1 might be the D (5 bases). Germline CDR1 and CDR2: LNHDA and SQIVND (reference sequence). The CDR3 covers 15 residues. Trimming left V 6 bases short and J 0 bases short, with 15 bases between. CDR3 sequence: CASSDERGSSYEQYF. The DNA of the CDR3 is TGTGCCAGTAGCGACGAAAGGGGCTCCTCCTACGAGCAGTACTTC.

V gene TRBV11-2 combines with J gene TRBJ1-3, with D hard to call. The CDR3 totals 12 residues. Trimming removed 1 base at V and 13 bases at J, with 11 bases between. Germline V gene sequence: CDR1 SGHAT, CDR2 FQNNGV. CDR3 sequence reads: CASSLVRERIYF. CDR3 sequence (DNA): TGTGCCAGCAGCTTAGTGCGGGAGCGTATATATTTT. Variable domain in full (rest from reference TRBV11-2 and TRBJ1-3): EAGVAQSPRYKIIEKRQSVAFWCNPISGHATLYWYQQILGQGPKLLIQFQNNGVVDDSQLPKDRFSAERLKGVDSTLKIQPAKLEDSAVYLCASSLVRERIYFGEGSWLTVV.

The V and J genes are TRBV25-1 and TRBJ1-6; 8 bases fit TRBD1. The trim removed 7 bases at V and 9 bases at J, leaving 5 bases unmatched. Germline CDR1 and CDR2: MGHDK and SYGVNS. This CDR3 contains 13 residues. Written as DNA, the CDR3 is TGTGCCAGCACCGGGACAGGCTCTTCACCCCTCCACTTT. The encoded protein is CASTGTGSSPLHF.

This clone has a single count. The chain employs TRBV18 and TRBJ1-3; 8 bases match TRBD1. V gave up 3 bases and J gave up 0 bases; unmatched junction bases: 7. CDR1 KGHSH and CDR2 LQKENI come from the germline V gene. CDR3 length: 17 residues. The CDR3 loop reads CASSPRFGTGSGNTIYF. In DNA, the CDR3 is TGTGCCAGCTCACCTAGGTTCGGGACAGGCTCTGGAAACACCATATATTTT.

The rearrangement uses TRBV4-1 and TRBJ2-3; D remains unclear. The CDR3 consists of 16 residues. The germline V gene has CDR1 MGHRA and CDR2 YSYEKL. The V end lost 0 bases, the J end lost 3 bases, and 13 bases lay between the germline ends. CDR3 protein: CASSQEGGTFTDTQYF. For the CDR3, the DNA is TGCGCCAGCAGCCAAGAAGGCGGAACGTTTACAGATACGCAGTATTTT.

The chain is built from TRBV6-5 and TRBJ1-1; TRBD1 matches 8 bases. The CDR3 consists of 15 residues. The J segment lost 5 bases and the V segment lost 5 bases, leaving 10 bases of the junction unmatched. From germline, CDR1 is MNHEY and CDR2 SVGAGI. CDR3 sequence: CASSKNLNRGTEAFF. CDR3 nucleotides: TGTGCCAGCAGTAAGAACTTAAACAGGGGGACTGAAGCTTTCTTT.

The chain links TRBV29-1 to TRBJ1-2; D remains ambiguous. Germline V lookup: CDR1 SQVTM, CDR2 ANQGSEA. V lost 4 bases and J lost 2, with 5 bases in between. There are 11 residues in the CDR3. The chain's CDR3 is CSVVQNYGYTF. As DNA, the CDR3 is TGCAGCGTTGTACAGAACTATGGCTACACCTTC.

This clone was observed once. J is TRBJ2-1 and V is TRBV7-6; D is possibly TRBD1 (6 bases). Germline CDR1 is SGHVS and CDR2 is FNYEAQ. Trimming stripped 1 base from V and 15 bases from J, with 19 bases between. There are 14 residues in the CDR3. The CDR3 DNA is TGTGCCAGCAGCTTAGGAGGGGGTGACAGTCGGTGGTTCTTC. It translates to CASSLGGGDSRWFF.